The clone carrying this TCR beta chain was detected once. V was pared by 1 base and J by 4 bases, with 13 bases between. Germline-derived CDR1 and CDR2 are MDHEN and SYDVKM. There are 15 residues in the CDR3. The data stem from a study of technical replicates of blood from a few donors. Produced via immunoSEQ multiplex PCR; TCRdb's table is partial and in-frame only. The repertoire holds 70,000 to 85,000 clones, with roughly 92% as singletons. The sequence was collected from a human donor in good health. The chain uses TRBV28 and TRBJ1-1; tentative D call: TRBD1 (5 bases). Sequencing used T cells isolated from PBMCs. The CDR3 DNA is TGTGCCAGCAGTTTATTCTGGGGCTCGCCCACTGAAGCTTTCTTT. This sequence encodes CASSLFWGSPTEAFF.